The rows below give T cell receptor beta chains drawn from one sample of a study of T-cell memory formation after mild COVID-19. TCRdb re-called the 5' RACE reads with MiXCR, one entry per CDR3 protein. In the table there are approximately 150,000 distinct CDR3 sequences, roughly 15% of which are singletons. Source material: PBMCs or a T cell subset sorted from them (not recorded which). Receptors were obtained from an adult woman who had mild COVID-19 (a few samples of this study predate the infection). Cell type and time point are not known. The conserved cysteine and the conserved F or W are not part of the CDR3 here.

V: TRBV12-3/TRBV12-4; J: TRBJ2-1; CDR3: ASRPGSGNEQF
V: TRBV24-1; J: TRBJ2-3; CDR3: ATANTDTQY
V: TRBV10-3; J: TRBJ2-3; CDR3: AISESGSTRTDTQY
V: TRBV4-3; J: TRBJ2-2; CDR3: ASSQEGGRTANTGELF
V: TRBV5-1; J: TRBJ2-5; CDR3: ASRGLAGQETQY
V: TRBV10-3; J: TRBJ1-2; CDR3: AITGPKYYGYT
V: TRBV2; J: TRBJ2-7; CDR3: ASSVQIGFETSVRTYEQY
V: TRBV10-3; J: TRBJ2-7; CDR3: AISEVTGGSSYEQY
V: TRBV6-1; J: TRBJ1-6; CDR3: ASSEGVGFNSPLH
V: TRBV6-5; J: TRBJ1-6; CDR3: ASSYSAGWSSYNSPLH
V: TRBV7-2; J: TRBJ2-2; CDR3: ASMQLANTGELF
V: TRBV12-3/TRBV12-4; J: TRBJ2-3; CDR3: ASSFSTDTQY
V: TRBV4-1; J: TRBJ2-1; CDR3: ASRRISGGGVLDEQF
V: TRBV9; J: TRBJ2-2; CDR3: ASSVDGRVHTGELF
V: TRBV18; J: TRBJ2-7; CDR3: ASSHGDEQY
V: TRBV5-5; J: TRBJ2-2; CDR3: ASSPGTGRQGELF
V: TRBV6-5; J: TRBJ2-7; CDR3: ASHSQGRSYEQY
V: TRBV4-3; J: TRBJ2-7; CDR3: ASSQERNFLAGEEQY
V: TRBV2; J: TRBJ2-2; CDR3: ASSERTGGTGELF
V: TRBV19; J: TRBJ2-5; CDR3: ASRPQGKGETQY
V: TRBV5-5; J: TRBJ2-7; CDR3: ASSLLASPYEQY
V: TRBV4-3; J: TRBJ2-5; CDR3: ASSLGTVYQETQY
V: TRBV9; J: TRBJ2-7; CDR3: ASSVGIRGQTYEQY
V: TRBV5-6; J: TRBJ1-4; CDR3: ASSFLSGNEKLF
V: TRBV27; J: TRBJ1-2; CDR3: ASSILGQAGPGYT
V: TRBV4-1; J: TRBJ2-1; CDR3: ASSWTSGDVSSYNEQF
V: TRBV4-1; J: TRBJ2-5; CDR3: ASSQGAQETQY
V: TRBV11-2; J: TRBJ2-7; CDR3: ASSSLRVGHGKDDEQY
V: TRBV9; J: TRBJ2-7; CDR3: ASSVGISGQGAAYEQY
V: TRBV12-3/TRBV12-4; J: TRBJ2-7; CDR3: ASSQGPYEQY
V: TRBV7-3; J: TRBJ2-1; CDR3: ASSPGASGMAGTEQF
V: TRBV7-3; J: TRBJ2-1; CDR3: ASSSPRGEQF
V: TRBV12-3/TRBV12-4; J: TRBJ2-7; CDR3: ASSPPPPVHYEQY
V: TRBV6-6; J: TRBJ1-4; CDR3: ASRDLNEKLF
V: TRBV12-3/TRBV12-4; J: TRBJ1-5; CDR3: ASRPGTDNQPQH
V: TRBV3-1; J: TRBJ2-5; CDR3: ASSQMGGRGETQY
V: TRBV4-1; J: TRBJ2-2; CDR3: ASSQVGIGGALDGELF
V: TRBV12-3/TRBV12-4; J: TRBJ2-5; CDR3: ASSLGLTSGVAKETQY
V: TRBV7-2; J: TRBJ1-3; CDR3: ASSPQRGSLSGNTIY
V: TRBV19; J: TRBJ2-2; CDR3: ASSIIGGGELF
V: TRBV7-9; J: TRBJ1-1; CDR3: ASSLRGPLGGTEAF
V: TRBV29-1; J: TRBJ1-2; CDR3: SAAGQRGYT
V: TRBV7-2; J: TRBJ2-7; CDR3: ASSSSGRNVNEQY
V: TRBV12-3/TRBV12-4; J: TRBJ1-5; CDR3: ASSIRGIGNQPQH
V: TRBV5-1; J: TRBJ2-3; CDR3: ASAEGPLTDTQY
V: TRBV12-3/TRBV12-4; J: TRBJ2-7; CDR3: ASSFLRTGGIPLLSSYEQY
V: TRBV10-3; J: TRBJ2-3; CDR3: AISESMADTQY
V: TRBV7-6; J: TRBJ2-7; CDR3: ASSFGTAYEQY
V: TRBV5-4; J: TRBJ2-7; CDR3: ASSQGLAGRDEQY
V: TRBV5-4; J: TRBJ2-2; CDR3: ASSTVRGPGELF
V: TRBV5-1; J: TRBJ1-1; CDR3: ASSTGANTEAF
V: TRBV12-3/TRBV12-4; J: TRBJ2-7; CDR3: ASRTSGGLAYEQY
V: TRBV29-1; J: TRBJ2-1; CDR3: SHKSGRGNNEQF
V: TRBV10-3; J: TRBJ2-1; CDR3: AIRTPTSGGGGEQF
V: TRBV2; J: TRBJ2-5; CDR3: ASSKDGQETQY
V: TRBV5-1; J: TRBJ1-1; CDR3: ASSLAEGNTEAF
V: TRBV7-9; J: TRBJ2-3; CDR3: ASSPTPGHTQY
V: TRBV12-3/TRBV12-4; J: TRBJ2-3; CDR3: ASSSRPLEDTQY
V: TRBV19; J: TRBJ2-6; CDR3: ASSIGDAVSGANVLT
V: TRBV7-9; J: TRBJ1-2; CDR3: ASSPGTFYGYT